The 14 T cell receptor beta chains below come from one sample, sequenced in a study of memory CD4+ T cells and cytomegalovirus serostatus. Single viable CD3+CD4+CD8-CD45RO+ cells were sorted as the memory CD4+ T cells. Some clones are missing from TCRdb's copy, which holds only in-frame ones; the method was immunoSEQ multiplex PCR. The sample lists over 40,000 clones, 82% occurring once. The sequenced sample was memory CD4+ T cells from blood. The receptors come from an adult in good health and CMV-seronegative.

The chain joins TRBV5-1 to TRBJ2-3, with D possibly called TRBD1 or TRBD2 (5 bases each). V lost 4 bases to trimming and J lost 3 bases, with 18 bases between them. Looked up from germline, CDR1 is SGHRS and CDR2 is YFSETQ. This CDR3 has 16 residues. The CDR3 nucleotides read TGCGCCAGCAGCCAAGGCTTGGGGGTCCAGACAGATACGCAGTATTTT. Translated, it gives CASSQGLGVQTDTQYF.

The V gene is TRBV6-6, the J gene TRBJ2-7; TRBD2 matches 7 bases. Germline CDR1 MNHNY, CDR2 SVGAGI (reference sequence). V dropped 6 bases and J dropped 3; count of bases not matched to a gene: 8. The CDR3 runs 14 residues. This chain's CDR3 is CASREGGGLYEQYF. The CDR3 region has the DNA TGTGCCAGCAGAGAGGGCGGGGGTCTCTACGAGCAGTACTTC.

The V and J genes are TRBV7-2 and TRBJ2-5; a possible D gene is TRBD2 (5 bases). The CDR3 is 13 residues long. Germline loops: CDR1 SGHTA, CDR2 FQGNSA. V lost 5 bases and J lost 5, with 12 bases in between. The DNA of the CDR3 is TGTGCCAGCAGCCTGTCAGGCGGGGAGACCCAGTACTTC. This translates into CASSLSGGETQYF.

The table lists this clone with a count of one. This sequence joins TRBV4-1 and TRBJ1-1, with 9 bases identical to TRBD1. The V gene end was trimmed by 3 bases and the J gene end by 4 bases; junction bases not matched to a gene: 6. In germline, CDR1 is MGHRA, CDR2 YSYEKL. The CDR3 is 15 residues long. CDR3 bases: TGCGCCAGCAGCCACTTGGGACAGGGCAGCACTGAAGCTTTCTTT. This codes for CASSHLGQGSTEAFF.

The sample holds a few counts of this clone. V gene TRBV2 combines with J gene TRBJ1-3; TRBD1 is a possible D gene (5 bases). This CDR3 spans 15 amino acids. Per the germline V gene, CDR1 is SNHLY and CDR2 is FYNNEI. The V and J ends lost 4 bases and 1 base respectively, with 11 bases between them. The CDR3 DNA is TGTGCCAGCAGTGCTACAGGCCTGTCTGGAAACACCATATATTTT. Encoded protein: CASSATGLSGNTIYF.

The chain is built from TRBV2 and TRBJ2-2; D unresolved. CDR3 length equals 13 residues. Germline V gene lookup returns CDR1 SNHLY and CDR2 FYNNEI. V lost 7 bases and J 4 bases, leaving 10 bases between the germline ends. The CDR3 sequence: CASTERPTGELFF. The CDR3 nucleotides read TGTGCCAGCACAGAGCGCCCCACCGGGGAGCTGTTTTTT.

As to this clone: Other DNA sequences of this sample code for an identical CDR3. V usage is TRBV15 and J usage is TRBJ1-3; no firm D call. Germline assignment: CDR1 LNHNV and CDR2 YYDKDF (reference sequence). CDR3 length equals 15 residues. With 0 bases removed from V and 2 bases from J, the gap between germline ends came to 8 bases. As DNA, the CDR3 is TGTGCCACCAGCAGAGATCCCCGGGCTGGAAACACCATATATTTT. Encoded protein: CATSRDPRAGNTIYF.

The V gene is TRBV7-8, the J gene TRBJ1-6; D unclear. Germline V gene data show CDR1 as SGHVS and CDR2 as FQNEAQ. CDR3 length: 12 residues. V was pared by 3 bases and J by 12 bases, with 9 bases between. In DNA, the CDR3 is TGTGCCAGCAGCTTCAGCGGTCAACCCCTCCACTTT. Protein: CASSFSGQPLHF.

This rearrangement joins TRBV5-1 to TRBJ1-4; no definite D call. The CDR3 is 12 amino acids. The ends were cut back, 0 bases at V and 10 bases at J, with 7 bases in the middle. Germline CDR1 is SGHRS and CDR2 is YFSETQ. The CDR3 bases are TGCGCCAGCAGCTTGGATAACAGAAAACTGTTTTTT. It specifies CASSLDNRKLFF.

This rearrangement joins TRBV14 to TRBJ1-2; 7 nucleotides line up with TRBD1. This CDR3 region has 14 residues. Trimming at V came to 3 bases and at J to 5 bases, leaving 6 bases not matched to a gene. Germline values: CDR1 SGHDN, CDR2 FVKESK. In DNA, the CDR3 is TGTGCCAGCAGCCACGACAGGGTATCATATGGCTACACCTTC. Translating it yields CASSHDRVSYGYTF.

This chain uses TRBV18 with TRBJ2-3, with D maybe TRBD1 (6 bases). V was clipped by 8 bases and J by 6 bases, with 21 bases between them. This CDR3 contains 15 residues. Germline V gene lookup returns CDR1 KGHSH and CDR2 LQKENI. CDR3 sequence (DNA): TGTGCCAGCGCGTATTTACAGGGTTTCGGGGATACGCAGTATTTT. Amino acids: CASAYLQGFGDTQYF.

The chain links TRBV6-6 to TRBJ2-4, with TRBD1 as a possible D gene (5 bases). CDR1 is MNHNY, CDR2 SVGAGI, per germline (reference sequence). The CDR3 is 16 amino acids. V was trimmed by 2 bases and J by 0 bases, leaving 11 bases between them. CDR3 nucleotide sequence: TGTGCCAGCAGTTACCAAGGGGATCTAGCCAAAAACATTCAGTACTTC. Amino acids: CASSYQGDLAKNIQYF.

This clone was counted between two and nine times. The V call is TRBV10-2, the J call TRBJ2-3, with D perhaps TRBD1 or TRBD2 (5 bases each). V lost 7 bases and J lost 6, with 20 bases in between. The CDR3 contains 15 residues. CDR1 and CDR2 (germline): WSHSY, SAAADI. The CDR3 protein is CASTFTGVQVDTQYF. In DNA form, the CDR3 reads TGCGCCAGCACCTTCACCGGGGTACAGGTGGATACGCAGTATTTT.

The CDR3 reads CATSTTQGRVETQYF. The DNA of the CDR3 is TGTGCCACCTCCACAACACAGGGTCGGGTAGAGACCCAGTACTTC. The chain uses TRBV7-2 and TRBJ2-5; weak D call: TRBD1 (6 bases). There are 15 residues in the CDR3. V was clipped by 10 bases and J by 4 bases, with 22 bases between them. The V gene's germline CDR1 is SGHTA and CDR2 FQGNSA.